A single sample is the source of the 12 T cell receptor beta chains below, sequenced in a study of breast tumors, draining lymph nodes, adjacent tissues. Breast cancer patients provided tissue from their axillary draining lymph nodes. One entry per CDR3 protein, called by TCRdb with MiXCR from the multiplex PCR reads. The sample holds 150,000 to 200,000 distinct CDR3 sequences, around a third seen once. Specimen: axillary lymph node tissue. Receptors were obtained from a female donor with breast cancer. Some clones in this sample may be carry-over from other donors' samples.

In this sample, this clonotype turned up many times. The V call is TRBV7-2, the J call TRBJ2-7; TRBD2 matches at 7 bases. The CDR3 sequence is 12 residues long. Unmatched junction bases numbered 2, after V lost 4 bases and J lost 5 bases. Germline V gene data show CDR1 as SGHTA and CDR2 as FQGNSA. The CDR3, as DNA: TGTGCCAGCAGCTGGCTAGCGGACGAGCAGTACTTC. Translation: CASSWLADEQYF.

This clonotype was recorded a few times. The V and J genes are TRBV2 and TRBJ2-2; TRBD2 matches 12 bases. After removal of 2 bases from V and 9 bases from J, the junction contained 10 bases not matched to a gene. Per germline, CDR1 SNHLY and CDR2 FYNNEI. The CDR3 length is 17 residues. The CDR3 DNA sequence: TGTGCCAGCAGTGAATTTCTAGCGGGGGGGCCAAACCGGGAGCTGTTTTTT. Translation: CASSEFLAGGPNRELFF. The variable domain in full, with the rest retrieved from reference TRBV2 and TRBJ2-2, is EPEVTQTPSHQVTQMGQEVILRCVPISNHLYFYWYRQILGQKVEFLVSFYNNEISEKSEIFDDQFSVERPDGSNFTLKIRSTKLEDSAMYFCASSEFLAGGPNRELFFGEGSRLTVL.

As concerns this clonotype: Germline and junction disagree at one end, which may indicate a read error. The gene calls are TRBV20-1 and TRBJ2-5; D possibly matches TRBD1 or TRBD2 (5 bases each). This CDR3 spans 12 amino acids. CDR1 and CDR2 from the germline V gene are DFQATT and SNEGSKA (reference sequence). CDR3 nucleotides: TGTGGTGAAGTGGGACCTCAAGAGACCCAGTACTTC. Residues: CGEVGPQETQYF.

Notes on this clonotype: Here the CDR3 omits its conserved ending phenylalanine or tryptophan, so a read error is the likely source. This CDR3 reads CAGSLRSSGGLYEQYL. DNA for the CDR3: TGCGCCGGCAGCTTGCGGTCTAGCGGGGGACTATACGAGCAGTACCTC. The chain joins TRBV13 to TRBJ2-7, with TRBD2 matching over 10 bases. The CDR3 consists of 16 residues. Germline CDR1 reads PRHDT; CDR2 reads FYEKMQ (reference sequence).

Points on this clonotype: It is likely a read error, because the conserved phenylalanine at the end of the CDR3 is missing. The limits of the CDR3 on the DNA are not certain, so only TCRdb's listed CDR3 is given. CDR3: CSARRGIGV. The chain recombines TRBV20-1 with TRBJ1-4; TRBD1 is the table's D call, not checked against the DNA. Germline V gene sequence: CDR1 DFQATT, CDR2 SNEGSKA (reference sequence). The CDR3 is made up of 9 amino acids, end residues included.

This clonotype was detected ten times or more. This rearrangement joins TRBV5-5 to TRBJ1-3; D might be TRBD1 (5 bases). V lost 2 bases and J 4 bases, leaving 10 bases between the germline ends. The V gene's germline CDR1 is SGHKS and CDR2 YYEKEE (reference sequence). This CDR3 has 14 residues. The CDR3, as DNA: TGTGCCAGCAGCTTAACAGGTCTCGGAAACACCATATATTTT. It yields the protein CASSLTGLGNTIYF.

This clonotype was picked up many times. V gene TRBV3-1 combines with J gene TRBJ1-5; no clear D. Germline V lookup: CDR1 LGHDT, CDR2 YNNKEL (reference sequence). The CDR3 runs 15 residues. Trimming removed 0 bases at V and 0 bases at J, with 6 bases between. The CDR3 sequence: CASSQDPNSNQPQHF. CDR3 sequence (DNA): TGTGCCAGCAGCCAAGACCCCAATAGCAATCAGCCCCAGCATTTT.

This clonotype has only one observation. One base away lies a much larger clone, so this may be a sequencing read error. The CDR3 sequence is CPSNGQGRTTNEKLFF. As DNA, the CDR3 is TGTCCCAGCAACGGACAGGGGAGGACAACTAATGAAAAACTGTTTTTT. J is TRBJ1-4 and V is TRBV28, with 9 bases identical to TRBD1. The germline V gene encodes CDR1 MDHEN and CDR2 SYDVKM. The CDR3 covers 16 residues.

CDR3 residues: CSALDQGQPQHF. In DNA, the CDR3 is TGCAGTGCTTTAGATCAGGGTCAGCCCCAGCATTTT. The V gene is TRBV20-1, the J gene TRBJ1-5; weak D call: TRBD1 (5 bases). Germline CDR1 reads DFQATT; CDR2 reads SNEGSKA (reference sequence). V was pared by 5 bases and J by 6 bases, with 11 bases between. This CDR3 is 12 amino acids long.

This clonotype was recorded at least ten times. The chain recombines TRBV5-1 with TRBJ2-3, with D unclear. The CDR3 sequence is 13 residues long. CDR1 SGHRS and CDR2 YFSETQ come from the germline V gene. V was pared by 0 bases and J by 5 bases, with 7 bases between. For the CDR3, the DNA is TGCGCCAGCAGCTTGGCCATCGGAGATACGCAGTATTTT. This encodes CASSLAIGDTQYF.

The chain carries TRBV27 and TRBJ1-1; TRBD1 agrees at 8 bases. Germline lookup yields CDR1 MNHEY and CDR2 SMNVEV (reference sequence). The CDR3 is made up of 15 amino acids. The trim removed 5 bases at V and 5 bases at J, leaving 10 bases unmatched. The DNA for the CDR3 is TGTGCCAGCAGTCTTTCCCAGGGGGCGTGGACTGAAGCTTTCTTT. Translation gives CASSLSQGAWTEAFF.

This clonotype is a singleton in its sample. This sequence joins TRBV5-6 and TRBJ2-1; possibly TRBD2 for D (6 bases). The ends were cut back, 4 bases at V and 7 bases at J, with 9 bases in the middle. This CDR3 comprises 12 residues. CDR1 and CDR2 (germline): SGHDT, YYEEEE. The CDR3 sequence is CASSMGLNEQFF. The CDR3, as DNA: TGTGCCAGCAGCATGGGACTGAATGAGCAGTTCTTC.